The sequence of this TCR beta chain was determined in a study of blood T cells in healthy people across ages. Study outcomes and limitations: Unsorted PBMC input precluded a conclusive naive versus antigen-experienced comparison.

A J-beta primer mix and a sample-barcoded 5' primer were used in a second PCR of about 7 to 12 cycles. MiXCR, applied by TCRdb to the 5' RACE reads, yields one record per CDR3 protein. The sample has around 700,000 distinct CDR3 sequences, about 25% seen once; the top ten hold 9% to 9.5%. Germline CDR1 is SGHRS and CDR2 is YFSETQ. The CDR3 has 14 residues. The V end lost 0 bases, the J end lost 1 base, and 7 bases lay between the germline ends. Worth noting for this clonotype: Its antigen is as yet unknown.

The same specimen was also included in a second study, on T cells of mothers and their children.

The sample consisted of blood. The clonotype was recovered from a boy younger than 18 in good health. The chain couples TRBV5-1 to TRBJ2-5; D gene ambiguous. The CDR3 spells CASSLENSQETQYF. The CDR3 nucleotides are TGCGCCAGCAGCTTGGAGAACAGCCAAGAGACCCAGTACTTC.